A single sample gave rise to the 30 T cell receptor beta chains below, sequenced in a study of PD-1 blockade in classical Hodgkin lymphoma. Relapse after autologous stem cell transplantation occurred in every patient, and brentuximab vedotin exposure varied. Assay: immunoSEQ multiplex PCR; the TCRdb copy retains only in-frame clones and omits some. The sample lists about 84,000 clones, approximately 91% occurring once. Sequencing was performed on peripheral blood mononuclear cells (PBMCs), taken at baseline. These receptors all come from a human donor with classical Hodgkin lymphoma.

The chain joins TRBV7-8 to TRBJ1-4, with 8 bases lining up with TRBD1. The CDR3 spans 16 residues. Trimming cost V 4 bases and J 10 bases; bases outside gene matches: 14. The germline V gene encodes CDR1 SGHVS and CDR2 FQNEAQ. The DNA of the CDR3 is TGTGCCAGCAGCTCCAGACCGGACAGGGAGCGTCGAAAACTGTTTTTT. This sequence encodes CASSSRPDRERRKLFF.

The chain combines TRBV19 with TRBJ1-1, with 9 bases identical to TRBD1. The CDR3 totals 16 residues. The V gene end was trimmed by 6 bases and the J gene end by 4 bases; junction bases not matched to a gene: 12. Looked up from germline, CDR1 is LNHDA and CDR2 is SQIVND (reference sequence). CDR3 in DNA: TGTGCCAGTAGGCTGCGCCCGGGACAGGGAGGCACTGAAGCTTTCTTT. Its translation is CASRLRPGQGGTEAFF.

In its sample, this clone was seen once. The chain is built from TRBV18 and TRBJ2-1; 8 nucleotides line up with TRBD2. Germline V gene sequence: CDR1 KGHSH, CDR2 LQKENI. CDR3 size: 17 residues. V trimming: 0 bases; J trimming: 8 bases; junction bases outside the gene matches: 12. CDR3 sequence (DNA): TGTGCCAGCTCACCACCGTCACTGGCGGGAGGTTCCGATGAGCAGTTCTTC. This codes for CASSPPSLAGGSDEQFF.

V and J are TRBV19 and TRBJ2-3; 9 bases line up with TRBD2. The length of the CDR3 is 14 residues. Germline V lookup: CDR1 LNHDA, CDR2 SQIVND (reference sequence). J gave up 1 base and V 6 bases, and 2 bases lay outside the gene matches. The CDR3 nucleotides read TGTGCCAGTAGGCAGCGGGGGGGCACAGATACGCAGTATTTT. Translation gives CASRQRGGTDTQYF.

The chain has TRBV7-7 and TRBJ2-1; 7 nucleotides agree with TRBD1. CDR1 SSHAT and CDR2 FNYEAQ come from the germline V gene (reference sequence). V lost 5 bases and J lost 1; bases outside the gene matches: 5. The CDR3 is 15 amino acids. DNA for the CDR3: TGTGCCAGCAGCCTAGACAGGGCTTCCTACAATGAGCAGTTCTTC. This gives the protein CASSLDRASYNEQFF.

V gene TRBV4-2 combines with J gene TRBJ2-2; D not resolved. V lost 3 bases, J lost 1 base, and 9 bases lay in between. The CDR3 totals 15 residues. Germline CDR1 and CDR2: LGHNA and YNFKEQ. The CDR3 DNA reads TGTGCCAGCAGCCAGACCGATGGGAACACCGGGGAGCTGTTTTTT. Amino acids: CASSQTDGNTGELFF.

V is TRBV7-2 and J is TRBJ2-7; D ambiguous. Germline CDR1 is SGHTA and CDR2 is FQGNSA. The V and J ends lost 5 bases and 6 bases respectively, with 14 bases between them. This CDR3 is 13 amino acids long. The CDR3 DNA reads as TGTGCCAGCAGCAACCCCTTAAAGCGCGAGCAGTACTTC. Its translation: CASSNPLKREQYF.

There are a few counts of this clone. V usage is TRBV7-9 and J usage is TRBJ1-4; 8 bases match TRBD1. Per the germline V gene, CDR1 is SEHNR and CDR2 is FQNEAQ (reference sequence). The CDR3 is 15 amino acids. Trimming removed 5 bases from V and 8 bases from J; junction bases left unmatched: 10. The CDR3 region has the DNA TGTGCCAGCAGCCAAGGACAGGGTCTTTGGGAAAAACTGTTTTTT. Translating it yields CASSQGQGLWEKLFF.

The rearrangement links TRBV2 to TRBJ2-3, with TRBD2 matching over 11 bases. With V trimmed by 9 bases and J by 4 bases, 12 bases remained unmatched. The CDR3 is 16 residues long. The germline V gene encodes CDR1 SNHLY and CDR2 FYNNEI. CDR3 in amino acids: CARETSGEGGPDTQYF. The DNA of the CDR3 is TGTGCCAGAGAGACTAGCGGGGAAGGGGGGCCAGATACGCAGTATTTT. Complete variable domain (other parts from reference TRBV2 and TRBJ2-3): EPEVTQTPSHQVTQMGQEVILRCVPISNHLYFYWYRQILGQKVEFLVSFYNNEISEKSEIFDDQFSVERPDGSNFTLKIRSTKLEDSAMYFCARETSGEGGPDTQYFGPGTRLTVL.

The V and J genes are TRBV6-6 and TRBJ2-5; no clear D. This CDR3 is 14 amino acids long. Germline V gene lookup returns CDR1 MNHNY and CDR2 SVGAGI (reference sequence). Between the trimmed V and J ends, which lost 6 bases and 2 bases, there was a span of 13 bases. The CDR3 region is CASRSWQLQETQYF. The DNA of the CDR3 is TGTGCCAGCAGGTCCTGGCAGCTACAAGAGACCCAGTACTTC.

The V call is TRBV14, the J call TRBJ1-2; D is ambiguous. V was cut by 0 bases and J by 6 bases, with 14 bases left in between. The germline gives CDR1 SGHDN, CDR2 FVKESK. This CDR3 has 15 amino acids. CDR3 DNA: TGTGCCAGCAGCCAAGACATAGGGAAAAGCGATGGCTACACCTTC. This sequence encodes CASSQDIGKSDGYTF.

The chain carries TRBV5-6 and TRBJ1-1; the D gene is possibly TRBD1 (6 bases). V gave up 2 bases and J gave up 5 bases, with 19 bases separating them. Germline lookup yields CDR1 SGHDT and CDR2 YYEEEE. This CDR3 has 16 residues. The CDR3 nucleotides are TGTGCCAGCAGCTTATCTCAGGGGATCGGGAGGACTGAAGCTTTCTTT. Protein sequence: CASSLSQGIGRTEAFF.

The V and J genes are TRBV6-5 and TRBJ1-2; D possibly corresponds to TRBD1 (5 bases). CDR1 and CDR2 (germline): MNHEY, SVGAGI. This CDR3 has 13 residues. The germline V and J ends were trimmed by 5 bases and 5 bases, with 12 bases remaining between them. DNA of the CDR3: TGTGCCAGCAGTGAGGCCCGGGGGTATGGCTACACCTTC. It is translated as CASSEARGYGYTF.

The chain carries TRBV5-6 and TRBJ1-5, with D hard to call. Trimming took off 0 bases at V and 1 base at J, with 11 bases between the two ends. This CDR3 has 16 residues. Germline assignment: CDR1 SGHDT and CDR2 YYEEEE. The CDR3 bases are TGTGCCAGCAGCTTGGGTTCCACACGAAGCAATCAGCCCCAGCATTTT. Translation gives CASSLGSTRSNQPQHF. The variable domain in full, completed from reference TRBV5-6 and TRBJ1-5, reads DAGVTQSPTHLIKTRGQQVTLRCSPKSGHDTVSWYQQALGQGPQFIFQYYEEEERQRGNFPDRFSGHQFPNYSSELNVNALLLGDSALYLCASSLGSTRSNQPQHFGDGTRLSIL.

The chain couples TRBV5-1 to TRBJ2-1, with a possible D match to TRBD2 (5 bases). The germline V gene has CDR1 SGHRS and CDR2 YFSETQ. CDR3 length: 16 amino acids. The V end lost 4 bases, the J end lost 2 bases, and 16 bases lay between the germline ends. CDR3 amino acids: CASSPDSLTPYNEQFF. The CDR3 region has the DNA TGCGCCAGCAGCCCGGACTCGCTAACCCCCTACAATGAGCAGTTCTTC.

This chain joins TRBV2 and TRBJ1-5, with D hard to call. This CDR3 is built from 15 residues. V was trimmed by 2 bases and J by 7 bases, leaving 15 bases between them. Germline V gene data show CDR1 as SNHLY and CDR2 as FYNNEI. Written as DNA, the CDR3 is TGTGCCAGCAGTGAAAAGTCGGGCAGGAGACAGCCCCAGCATTTT. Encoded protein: CASSEKSGRRQPQHF.

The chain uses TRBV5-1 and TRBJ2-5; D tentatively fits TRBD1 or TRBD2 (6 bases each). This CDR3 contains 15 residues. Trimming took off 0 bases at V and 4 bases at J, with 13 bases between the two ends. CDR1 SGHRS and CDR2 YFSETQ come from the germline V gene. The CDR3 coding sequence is TGCGCCAGCAGCTTGGCCTCGGGGGCACGAGAGACCCAGTACTTC. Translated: CASSLASGARETQYF.

The CDR3 sequence is CASSLGPTQGAFF. CDR3 in DNA: TGTGCCAGCAGCTTGGGGCCGACACAAGGAGCTTTCTTT. This chain uses TRBV5-5 with TRBJ1-1; no clear D gene. V lost 0 bases and J lost 10, with 13 bases in between. The CDR3 runs 13 residues. Germline lookup yields CDR1 SGHKS and CDR2 YYEKEE (reference sequence).

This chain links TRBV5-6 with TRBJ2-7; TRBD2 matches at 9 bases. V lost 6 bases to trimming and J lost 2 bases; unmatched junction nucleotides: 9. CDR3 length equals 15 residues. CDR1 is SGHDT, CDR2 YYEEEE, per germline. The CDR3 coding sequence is TGTGCCAGCACCCAGCGGGGGGACTATCCCTACGAGCAGTACTTC. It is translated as CASTQRGDYPYEQYF.

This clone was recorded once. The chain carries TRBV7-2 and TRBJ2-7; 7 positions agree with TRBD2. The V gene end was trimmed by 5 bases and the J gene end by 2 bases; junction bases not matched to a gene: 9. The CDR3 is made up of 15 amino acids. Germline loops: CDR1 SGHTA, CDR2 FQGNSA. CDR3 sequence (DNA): TGTGCCAGCAGCCCGACTAGCCGCGCCCCCTACGAGCAGTACTTC. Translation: CASSPTSRAPYEQYF.

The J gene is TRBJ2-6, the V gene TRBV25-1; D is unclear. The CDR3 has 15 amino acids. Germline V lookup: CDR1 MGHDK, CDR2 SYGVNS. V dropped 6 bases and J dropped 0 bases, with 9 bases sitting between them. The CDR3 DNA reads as TGTGCCAGCAGCGGACGCCCCTCTGGGGCCAACGTCCTGACTTTC. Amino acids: CASSGRPSGANVLTF.

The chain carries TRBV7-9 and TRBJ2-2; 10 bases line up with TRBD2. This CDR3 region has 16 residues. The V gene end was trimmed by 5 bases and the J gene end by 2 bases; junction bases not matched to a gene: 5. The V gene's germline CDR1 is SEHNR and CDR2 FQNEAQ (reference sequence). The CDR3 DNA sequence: TGTGCCAGCAGCACAACTAGCGGGATTAACACCGGGGAGCTGTTTTTT. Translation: CASSTTSGINTGELFF.

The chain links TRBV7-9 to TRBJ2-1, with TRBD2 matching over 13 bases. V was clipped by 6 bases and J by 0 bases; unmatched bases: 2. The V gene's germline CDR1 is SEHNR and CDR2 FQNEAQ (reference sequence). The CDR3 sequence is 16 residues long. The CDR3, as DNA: TGTGCCAGCAGTAGGACTAGCGGGAGCTCCTACAATGAGCAGTTCTTC. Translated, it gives CASSRTSGSSYNEQFF.

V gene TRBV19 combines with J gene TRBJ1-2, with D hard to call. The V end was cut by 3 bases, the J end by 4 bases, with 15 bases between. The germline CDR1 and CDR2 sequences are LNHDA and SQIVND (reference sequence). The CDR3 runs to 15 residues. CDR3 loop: CASSINAGYSYGYTF. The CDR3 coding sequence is TGTGCCAGTAGTATTAATGCAGGCTACTCCTATGGCTACACCTTC.

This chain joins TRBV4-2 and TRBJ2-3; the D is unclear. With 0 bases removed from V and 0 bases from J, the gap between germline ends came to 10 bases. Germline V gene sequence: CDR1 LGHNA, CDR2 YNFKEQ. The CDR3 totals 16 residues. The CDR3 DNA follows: TGTGCCAGCAGCCAAGATCTGGCGGTGAGCACAGATACGCAGTATTTT. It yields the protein CASSQDLAVSTDTQYF.

The CDR3 loop is CASSQESARRGAKNIQYF. CDR3 bases: TGCGCCAGCAGCCAAGAATCCGCGCGGAGGGGAGCCAAAAACATTCAGTACTTC. The V call is TRBV4-3, the J call TRBJ2-4, with D possibly being TRBD2 (6 bases). Germline loops: CDR1 LGHNA, CDR2 YSLEER. Trimming shortened V by 0 bases and J by 0 bases, and 15 bases separated the two germline ends. CDR3 length: 18 residues.

This CDR3 reads CASSQNHEGRYEQYF. DNA of the CDR3: TGCGCCAGCAGCCAAAACCATGAGGGCCGCTACGAGCAGTACTTC. The gene calls are TRBV4-1 and TRBJ2-7; a weak D match, TRBD2 (5 bases). V was cut by 2 bases and J by 3 bases, with 14 bases left in between. This CDR3 is 15 amino acids long. Germline CDR1 is MGHRA and CDR2 is YSYEKL.

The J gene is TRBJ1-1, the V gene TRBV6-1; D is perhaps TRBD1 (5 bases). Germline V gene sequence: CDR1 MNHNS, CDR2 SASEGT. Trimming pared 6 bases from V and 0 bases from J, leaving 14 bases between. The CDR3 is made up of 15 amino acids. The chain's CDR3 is CASSGGLSMNTEAFF. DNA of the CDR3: TGTGCCAGCAGCGGGGGGTTGAGCATGAACACTGAAGCTTTCTTT.

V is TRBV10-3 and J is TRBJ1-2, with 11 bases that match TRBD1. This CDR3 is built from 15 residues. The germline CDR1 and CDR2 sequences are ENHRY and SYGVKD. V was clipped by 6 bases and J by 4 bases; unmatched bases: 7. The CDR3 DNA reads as TGTGCCATCAGCCAAGGACAGGGGGCAATCTATGGCTACACCTTC. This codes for CAISQGQGAIYGYTF.

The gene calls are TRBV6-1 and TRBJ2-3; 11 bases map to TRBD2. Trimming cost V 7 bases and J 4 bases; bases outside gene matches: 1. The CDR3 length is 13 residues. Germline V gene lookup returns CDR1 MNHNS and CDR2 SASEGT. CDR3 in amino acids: CASKLAGADTQYF. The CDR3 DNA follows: TGTGCCAGCAAACTAGCGGGAGCAGATACGCAGTATTTT.